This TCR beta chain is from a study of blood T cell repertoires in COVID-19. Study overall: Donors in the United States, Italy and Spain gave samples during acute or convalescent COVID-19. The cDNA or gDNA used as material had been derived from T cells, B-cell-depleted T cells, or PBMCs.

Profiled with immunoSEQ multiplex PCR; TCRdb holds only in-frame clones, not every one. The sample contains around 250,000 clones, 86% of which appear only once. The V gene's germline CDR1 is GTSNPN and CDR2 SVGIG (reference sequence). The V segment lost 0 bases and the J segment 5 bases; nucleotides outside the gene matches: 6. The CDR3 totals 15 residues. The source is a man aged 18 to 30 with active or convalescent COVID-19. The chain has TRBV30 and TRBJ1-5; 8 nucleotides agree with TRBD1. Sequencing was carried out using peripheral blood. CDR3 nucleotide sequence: TGTGCCTGGAGTGTACTGGACAGGGATCATCAGCCCCAGCATTTT. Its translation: CAWSVLDRDHQPQHF.